The text below deals with one T cell receptor beta chain. The antigen remains undetermined. The source of the sample is a study of Ad26.COV2.S vaccination and SARS-CoV-2 variants. Looking at the study overall: Of the COV1001 trial arms, the Ad26.COV2.S arm included the donor. Study-wide points: Considerable breadth of spike-specific CD8+ and CD4+ T cell responses has reportedly been documented following vaccination.

TCRdb keeps only in-frame clones here, not all; method: immunoSEQ multiplex PCR. The sample holds 350,000 to 500,000 clones; roughly 88% are singletons and the top ten take about 3.5%. Treatment here: 15 to 20 received Ad26.COV2.S at low or high dose, single or two shots; roughly five received placebo; per-sample allocation not given. Day 63 after the first vaccine or placebo injection was the time point for sampling. The CDR3 runs 13 residues. V gave up 3 bases and J gave up 5 bases, with 5 bases separating them. The germline V gene encodes CDR1 LNHNV and CDR2 YYDKDF (reference sequence). The gene calls are TRBV15 and TRBJ1-6, with no clear D. The sequences come from peripheral blood, collected in a trial of Ad26.COV2.S vaccine versus placebo. The source is a person aged 18-60 years who received the Ad26.COV2.S COVID-19 vaccine or a placebo. For the CDR3, the DNA is TGTGCCACCAGCAGGGATAATAATTCACCCCTCCACTTT. Its protein is CATSRDNNSPLHF. Complete variable domain (other parts from reference TRBV15 and TRBJ1-6): DAMVIQNPRYQVTQFGKPVTLSCSQTLNHNVMYWYQQKSSQAPKLLFHYYDKDFNNEADTPDNFQSRRPNTSFCFLDIRSPGLGDTAMYLCATSRDNNSPLHFGNGTRLTVT.